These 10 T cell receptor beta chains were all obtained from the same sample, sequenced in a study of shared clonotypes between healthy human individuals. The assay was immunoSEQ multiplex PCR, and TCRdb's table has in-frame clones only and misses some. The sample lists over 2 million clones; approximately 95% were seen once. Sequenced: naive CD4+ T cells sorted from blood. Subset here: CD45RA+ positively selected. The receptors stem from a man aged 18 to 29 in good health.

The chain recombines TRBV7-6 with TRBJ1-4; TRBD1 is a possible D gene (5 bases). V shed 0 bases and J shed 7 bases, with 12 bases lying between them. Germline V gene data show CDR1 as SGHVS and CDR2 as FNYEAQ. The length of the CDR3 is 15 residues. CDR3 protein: CASSLAGLSGEKLFF. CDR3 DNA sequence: TGTGCCAGCAGCTTAGCGGGGCTATCGGGTGAAAAACTGTTTTTT.

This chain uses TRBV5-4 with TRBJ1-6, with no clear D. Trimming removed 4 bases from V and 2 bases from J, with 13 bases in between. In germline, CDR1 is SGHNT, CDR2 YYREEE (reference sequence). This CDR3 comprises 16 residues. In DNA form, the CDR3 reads TGTGCCAGCAGCGGAGGGTCGGGCGCCTATAATTCACCCCTCCACTTT. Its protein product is CASSGGSGAYNSPLHF.

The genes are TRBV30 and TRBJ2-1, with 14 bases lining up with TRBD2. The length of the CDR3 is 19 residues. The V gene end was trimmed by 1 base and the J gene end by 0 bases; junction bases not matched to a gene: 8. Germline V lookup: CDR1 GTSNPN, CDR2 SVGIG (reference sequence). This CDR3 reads CAWSGGTSGSEVSYNEQFF. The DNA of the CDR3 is TGTGCCTGGAGTGGGGGGACTAGCGGGAGCGAGGTCTCCTACAATGAGCAGTTCTTC.

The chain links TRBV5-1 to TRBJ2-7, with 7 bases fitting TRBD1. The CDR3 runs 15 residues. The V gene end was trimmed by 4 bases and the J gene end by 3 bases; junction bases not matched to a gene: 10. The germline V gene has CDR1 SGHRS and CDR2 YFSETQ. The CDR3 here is CASSHGDSNLYEQYF. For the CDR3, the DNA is TGCGCCAGCAGCCACGGGGACAGTAACCTCTACGAGCAGTACTTC.

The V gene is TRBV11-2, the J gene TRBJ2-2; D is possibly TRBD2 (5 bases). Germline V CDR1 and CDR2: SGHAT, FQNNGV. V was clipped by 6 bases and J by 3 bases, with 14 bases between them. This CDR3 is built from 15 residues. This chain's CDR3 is CASSSRGSDTGELFF. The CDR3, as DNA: TGTGCCAGCAGTTCTAGAGGGTCAGACACCGGGGAGCTGTTTTTT.

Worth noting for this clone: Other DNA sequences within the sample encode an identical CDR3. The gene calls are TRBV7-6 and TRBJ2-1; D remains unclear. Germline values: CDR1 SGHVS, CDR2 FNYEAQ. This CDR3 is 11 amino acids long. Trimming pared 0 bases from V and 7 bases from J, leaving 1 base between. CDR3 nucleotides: TGTGCCAGCAGCTTAGCTAATGAGCAGTTCTTC. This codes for CASSLANEQFF.

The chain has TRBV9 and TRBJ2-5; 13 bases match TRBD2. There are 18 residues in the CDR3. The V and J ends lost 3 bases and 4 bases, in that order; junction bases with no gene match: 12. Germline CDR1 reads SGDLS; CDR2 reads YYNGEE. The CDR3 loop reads CASSEQPGTSGIAETQYF. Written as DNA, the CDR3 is TGTGCCAGCAGCGAGCAACCCGGGACTAGCGGGATTGCAGAGACCCAGTACTTC.

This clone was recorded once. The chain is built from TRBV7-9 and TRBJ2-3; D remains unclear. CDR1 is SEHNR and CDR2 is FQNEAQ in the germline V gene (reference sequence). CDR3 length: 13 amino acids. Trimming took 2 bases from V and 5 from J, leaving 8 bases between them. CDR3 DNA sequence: TGTGCCAGCAGCTTAATGAAGGAAGATACGCAGTATTTT. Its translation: CASSLMKEDTQYF.

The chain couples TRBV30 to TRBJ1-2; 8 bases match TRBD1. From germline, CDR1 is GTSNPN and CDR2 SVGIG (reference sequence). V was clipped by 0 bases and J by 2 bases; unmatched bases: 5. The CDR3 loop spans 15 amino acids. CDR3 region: CAWSVAGTGNYGYTF. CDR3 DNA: TGTGCCTGGAGTGTAGCCGGGACAGGCAACTATGGCTACACCTTC.

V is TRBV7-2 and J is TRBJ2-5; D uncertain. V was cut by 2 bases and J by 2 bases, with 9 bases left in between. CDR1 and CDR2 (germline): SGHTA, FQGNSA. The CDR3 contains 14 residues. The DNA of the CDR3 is TGTGCCAGCAGCTTAAGTCTGACGCAAGAGACCCAGTACTTC. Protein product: CASSLSLTQETQYF.